This T cell receptor (beta chain) is from a study of blood T cells in healthy people across ages. Primers used in a second PCR of about 7 to 12 cycles were a sample-barcoded 5' primer and a J-beta primer mix. TCRdb re-called the 5' RACE reads through MiXCR, storing one row per CDR3 protein. The data show about 800,000 distinct CDR3 sequences, 20% to 25% seen once. Germline loops: CDR1 SGHTA, CDR2 FQGNSA. The CDR3 covers 12 residues. The V end lost 5 bases, the J end lost 4 bases, and 8 bases lay between the germline ends. Caucasian, healthy and from Russia, the donors were aged between roughly 6 and 95. This clonotype appeared a few times. The sample also formed part of further work on T cells of mothers and their children.

The chain recombines TRBV7-2 with TRBJ2-5; unclear D gene. The TCR comes from a boy between 10 and 17 years old in good health. Sequences were obtained from blood. CDR3 residues: CASSADLETQYF. CDR3 coding DNA: TGTGCCAGCAGCGCGGACCTAGAGACCCAGTACTTC.